This passage covers 2 T cell receptor beta chains from one sample sequenced in a study of blood T cell repertoires in COVID-19. Data came from immunoSEQ multiplex PCR; TCRdb stores just in-frame clones and leaves some out. The profile shows about 120,000 clones, roughly 80% of them singletons. Sequencing was carried out using peripheral blood. The origin of the receptors is a man aged 45-65 years with acute or convalescent COVID-19.

This chain uses TRBV12-3 or TRBV12-4 with TRBJ2-2; possible D gene TRBD2, 5 bases. This CDR3 has 13 amino acids. Deletions cut 7 bases from V and 6 bases from J, with 12 bases between. The CDR3 loop is CASKLAAAGELFF. CDR3 nucleotides: TGTGCCAGCAAACTGGCAGCGGCCGGGGAGCTGTTTTTT.

The V gene is TRBV19, the J gene TRBJ1-4, with D hard to call. With 7 bases removed from V and 6 bases from J, the gap between germline ends came to 12 bases. There are 13 residues in the CDR3. Germline V gene sequence: CDR1 LNHDA, CDR2 SQIVND (reference sequence). This CDR3 reads CASKNEAYEKLFF. The CDR3 bases are TGTGCCAGTAAAAATGAGGCGTATGAAAAACTGTTTTTT.